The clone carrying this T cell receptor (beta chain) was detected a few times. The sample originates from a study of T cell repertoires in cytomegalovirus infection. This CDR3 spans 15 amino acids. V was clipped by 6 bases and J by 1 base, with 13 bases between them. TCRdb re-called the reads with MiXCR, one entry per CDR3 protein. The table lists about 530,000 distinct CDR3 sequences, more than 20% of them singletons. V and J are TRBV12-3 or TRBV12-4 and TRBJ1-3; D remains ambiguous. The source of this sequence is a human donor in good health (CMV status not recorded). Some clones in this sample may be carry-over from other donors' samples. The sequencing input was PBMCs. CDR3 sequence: CASRVAWDSGNTIYF. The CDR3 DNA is TGTGCCAGCAGGGTTGCTTGGGATTCTGGAAACACCATATATTTT.